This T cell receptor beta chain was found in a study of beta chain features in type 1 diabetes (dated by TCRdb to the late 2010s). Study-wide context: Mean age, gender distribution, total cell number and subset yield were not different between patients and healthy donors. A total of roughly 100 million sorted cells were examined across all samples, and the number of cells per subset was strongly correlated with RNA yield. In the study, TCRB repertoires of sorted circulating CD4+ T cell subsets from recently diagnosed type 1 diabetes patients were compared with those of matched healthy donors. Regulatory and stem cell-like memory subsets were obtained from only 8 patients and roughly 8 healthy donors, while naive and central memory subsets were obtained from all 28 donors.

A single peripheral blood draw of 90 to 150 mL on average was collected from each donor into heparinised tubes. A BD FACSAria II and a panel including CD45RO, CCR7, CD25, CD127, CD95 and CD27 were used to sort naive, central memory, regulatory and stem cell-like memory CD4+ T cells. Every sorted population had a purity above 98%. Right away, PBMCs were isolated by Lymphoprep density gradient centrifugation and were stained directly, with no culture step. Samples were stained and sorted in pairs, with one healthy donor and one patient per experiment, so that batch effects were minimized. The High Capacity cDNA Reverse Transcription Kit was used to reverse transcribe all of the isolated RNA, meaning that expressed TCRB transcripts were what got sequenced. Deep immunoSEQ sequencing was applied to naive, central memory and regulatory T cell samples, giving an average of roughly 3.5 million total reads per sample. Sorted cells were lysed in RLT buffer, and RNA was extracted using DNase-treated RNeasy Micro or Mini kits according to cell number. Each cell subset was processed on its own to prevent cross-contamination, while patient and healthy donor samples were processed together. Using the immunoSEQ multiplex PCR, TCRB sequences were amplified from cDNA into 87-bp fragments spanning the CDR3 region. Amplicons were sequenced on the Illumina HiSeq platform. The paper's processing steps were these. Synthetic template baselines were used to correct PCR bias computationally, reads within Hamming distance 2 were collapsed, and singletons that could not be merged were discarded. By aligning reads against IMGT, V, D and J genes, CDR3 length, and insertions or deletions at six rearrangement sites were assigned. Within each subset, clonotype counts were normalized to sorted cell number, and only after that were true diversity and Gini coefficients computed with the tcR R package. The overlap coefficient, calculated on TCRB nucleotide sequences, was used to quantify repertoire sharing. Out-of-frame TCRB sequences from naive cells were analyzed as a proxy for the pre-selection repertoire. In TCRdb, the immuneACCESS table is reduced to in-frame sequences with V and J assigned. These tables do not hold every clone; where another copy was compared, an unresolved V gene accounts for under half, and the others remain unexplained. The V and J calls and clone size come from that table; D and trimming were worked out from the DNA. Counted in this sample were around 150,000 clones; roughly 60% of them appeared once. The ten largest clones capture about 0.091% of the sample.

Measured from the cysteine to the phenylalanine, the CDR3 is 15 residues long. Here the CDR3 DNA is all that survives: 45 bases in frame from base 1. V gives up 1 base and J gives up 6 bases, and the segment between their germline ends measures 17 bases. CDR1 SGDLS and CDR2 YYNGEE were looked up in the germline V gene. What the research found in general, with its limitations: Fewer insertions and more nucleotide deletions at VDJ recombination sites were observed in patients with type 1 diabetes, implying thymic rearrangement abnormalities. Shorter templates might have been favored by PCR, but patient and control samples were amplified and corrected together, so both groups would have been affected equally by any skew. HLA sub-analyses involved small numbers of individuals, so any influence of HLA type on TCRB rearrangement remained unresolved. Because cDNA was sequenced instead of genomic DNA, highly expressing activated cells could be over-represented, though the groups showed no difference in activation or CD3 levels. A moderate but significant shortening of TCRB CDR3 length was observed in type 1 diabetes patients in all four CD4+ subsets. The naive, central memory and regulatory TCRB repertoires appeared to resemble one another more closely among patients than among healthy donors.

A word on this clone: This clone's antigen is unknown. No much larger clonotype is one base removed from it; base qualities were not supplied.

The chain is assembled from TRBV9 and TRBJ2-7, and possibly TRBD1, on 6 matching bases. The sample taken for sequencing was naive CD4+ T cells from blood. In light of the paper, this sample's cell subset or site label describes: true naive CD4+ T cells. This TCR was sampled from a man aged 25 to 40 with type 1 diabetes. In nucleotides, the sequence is TGTGCCAGCAGCGTAATGGGGCAGGGGATCTCCGAGCAGTACTTC. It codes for CASSVMGQGISEQYF. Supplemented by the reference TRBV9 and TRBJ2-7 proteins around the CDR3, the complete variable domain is DSGVTQTPKHLITATGQRVTLRCSPRSGDLSVYWYQQSLDQGLQFLIQYYNGEERAKGNILERFSAQQFPDLHSELNLSSLELGDSALYFCASSVMGQGISEQYFGPGTRLTVT.